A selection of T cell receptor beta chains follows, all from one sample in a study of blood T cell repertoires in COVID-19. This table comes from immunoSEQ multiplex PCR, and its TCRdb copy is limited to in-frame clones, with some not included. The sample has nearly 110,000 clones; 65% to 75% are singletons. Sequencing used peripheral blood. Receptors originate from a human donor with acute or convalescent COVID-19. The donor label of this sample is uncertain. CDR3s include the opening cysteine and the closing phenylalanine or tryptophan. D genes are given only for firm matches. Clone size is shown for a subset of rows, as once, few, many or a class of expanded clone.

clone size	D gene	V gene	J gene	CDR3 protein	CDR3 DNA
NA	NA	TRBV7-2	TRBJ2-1	CASSLQVHEQFF	TGTGCCAGCAGCTTACAGGTTCATGAGCAGTTCTTC
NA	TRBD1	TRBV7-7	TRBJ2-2	CASSQGQGGTGELFF	TGTGCTAGCAGCCAGGGACAGGGAGGTACCGGGGAGCTGTTTTTT
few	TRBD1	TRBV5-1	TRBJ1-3	CASSLVGQGQLGNTIYF	TGCGCCAGCAGCTTGGTCGGTCAGGGACAGCTTGGAAACACCATATATTTT
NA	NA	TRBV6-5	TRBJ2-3	CASSYGLNTDTQYF	TGTGCCAGCAGTTACGGACTGAACACAGATACGCAGTATTTT
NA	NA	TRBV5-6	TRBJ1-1	CASTLGQLNTEAFF	TGTGCCAGCACCCTGGGGCAGTTGAACACTGAAGCTTTCTTT
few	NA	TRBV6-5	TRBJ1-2	CASRKTPAHGYTF	TGTGCCAGCAGAAAGACCCCAGCGCATGGCTACACCTTC
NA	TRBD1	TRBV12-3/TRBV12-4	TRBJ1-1	CASSATGLTEAFF	TGTGCCAGCAGTGCGACAGGGTTAACTGAAGCTTTCTTT
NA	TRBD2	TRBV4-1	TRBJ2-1	CASSHQSGGAYNEQFF	TGCGCCAGCAGCCACCAAAGCGGGGGGGCTTACAATGAGCAGTTCTTC
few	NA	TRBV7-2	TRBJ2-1	CASSFRGSVNEQFF	TGTGCCAGCAGCTTCCGGGGGTCTGTCAATGAGCAGTTCTTC
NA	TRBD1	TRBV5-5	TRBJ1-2	CASRPTQGVGGYTF	TGTGCCAGCAGGCCAACACAGGGGGTTGGTGGCTACACCTTC
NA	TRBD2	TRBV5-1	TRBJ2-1	CASSLAAGIYNEQFF	TGCGCCAGCAGCTTGGCAGCGGGGATTTACAATGAGCAGTTCTTC
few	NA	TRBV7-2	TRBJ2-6	CASSAGGAGANVLTF	TGTGCCAGCAGCGCAGGTGGCGCAGGGGCCAACGTCCTGACTTTC
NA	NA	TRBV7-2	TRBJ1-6	CASSFSGESPLHF	TGTGCCAGCAGCTTTTCGGGGGAATCACCCCTCCACTTT
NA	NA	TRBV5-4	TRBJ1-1	CASSLGGGPGFF	TGTGCCAGCAGCTTGGGGGGAGGACCAGGGTTCTTT
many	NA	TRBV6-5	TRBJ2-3	CASSDTADTQYF	TGTGCCAGCAGCGATACAGCAGATACGCAGTATTTT
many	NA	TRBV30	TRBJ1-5	CAWRAGVNQPQHF	TGTGCCTGGAGGGCAGGGGTCAATCAGCCCCAGCATTTT
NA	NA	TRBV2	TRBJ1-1	CASSEALGGTEAFF	TGTGCCAGCAGTGAAGCGCTTGGGGGGACTGAAGCTTTCTTT
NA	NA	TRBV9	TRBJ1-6	CASSVGSHSSYNSPLHF	TGTGCCAGCAGCGTAGGGAGCCATAGCTCCTATAATTCACCCCTCCACTTT
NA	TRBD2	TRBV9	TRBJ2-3	CASSVGGGAGTDTQYF	TGTGCCAGCAGCGTAGGCGGGGGGGCAGGGACAGATACGCAGTATTTT
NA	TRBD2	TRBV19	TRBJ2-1	CASRMAGGRGEQFF	TGTGCCAGTAGGATGGCGGGGGGGCGCGGTGAGCAGTTCTTC
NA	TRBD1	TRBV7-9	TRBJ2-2	CASSSGAGQGRELFF	TGTGCCAGCAGCTCTGGAGCCGGACAGGGCCGCGAGCTGTTTTTT
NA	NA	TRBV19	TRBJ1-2	CASSIVDYGYTF	TGTGCCAGTAGTATTGTCGACTATGGCTACACCTTC
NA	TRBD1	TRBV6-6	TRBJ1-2	CASSYSHQGQRFCTF	TGTGCCAGCAGTTACTCACACCAGGGACAGCGCTTCTGCACCTTC
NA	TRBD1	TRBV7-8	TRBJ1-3	CASRQGAAGNTIYF	TGTGCCAGCAGACAGGGGGCTGCTGGAAACACCATATATTTT
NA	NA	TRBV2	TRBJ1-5	CASKGVSNQPQHF	TGTGCCAGCAAAGGGGTGAGCAATCAGCCCCAGCATTTT
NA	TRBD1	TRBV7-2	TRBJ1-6	CASSGQGAKGGNTLHF	TGTGCCAGCAGCGGACAGGGGGCGAAAGGTGGAAATACCCTCCACTTT
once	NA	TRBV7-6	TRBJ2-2	CASSLLGGVSTGELFF	TGTGCCAGCAGCTTACTTGGCGGGGTGAGCACCGGGGAGCTGTTTTTT
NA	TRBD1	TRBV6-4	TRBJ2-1	CASSDSTGGYNEQFF	TGTGCCAGCAGTGACTCGACAGGGGGTTACAATGAGCAGTTCTTC
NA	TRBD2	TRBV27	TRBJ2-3	CASSLSLAGGYTDTQYF	TGTGCCAGCAGTTTATCCCTAGCGGGGGGGTACACAGATACGCAGTATTTT
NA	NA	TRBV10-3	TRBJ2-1	CAISESQARNEQFF	TGTGCCATCAGTGAGTCGCAGGCCCGCAATGAGCAGTTCTTC
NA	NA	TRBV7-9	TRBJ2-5	CASSPRRRETQYF	TGTGCCAGCAGCCCGAGGCGTCGGGAGACCCAGTACTTC
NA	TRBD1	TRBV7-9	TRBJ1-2	CASSLASGTGAPPGYTF	TGTGCCAGCAGCTTAGCCTCCGGGACAGGGGCCCCCCCTGGCTACACCTTC
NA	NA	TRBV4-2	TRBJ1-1	CASSQGGEDTEAFF	TGTGCCAGCAGCCAAGGAGGGGAGGACACTGAAGCTTTCTTT
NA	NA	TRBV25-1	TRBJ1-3	CASSELGNTIYF	TGTGCCAGCAGTGAATTAGGAAACACCATATATTTT
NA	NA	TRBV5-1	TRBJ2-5	CASSSSGTQQETQYF	TGCGCCAGCAGCTCATCCGGGACACAACAAGAGACCCAGTACTTC
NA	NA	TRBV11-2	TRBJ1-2	CASSLSSNYGYTF	TGTGCCAGCAGCTTATCCAGTAACTATGGCTACACCTTC
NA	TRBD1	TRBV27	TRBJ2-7	CASSFGQGGWEQYF	TGTGCCAGCAGTTTTGGACAGGGTGGGTGGGAGCAGTACTTC
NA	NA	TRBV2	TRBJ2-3	CASSEGGRGTDTQYF	TGTGCCAGCAGTGAAGGGGGCAGGGGCACAGATACGCAGTATTTT
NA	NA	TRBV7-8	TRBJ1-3	CASSPIGGTGNTIYF	TGTGCCAGCAGCCCCATCGGGGGTACAGGAAACACCATATATTTT
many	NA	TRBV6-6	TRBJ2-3	CASSYPAETQYF	TGTGCCAGCAGTTACCCAGCGGAGACGCAGTATTTT
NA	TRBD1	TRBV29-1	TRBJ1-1	CSVEEGARNTEAFF	TGCAGCGTCGAGGAGGGGGCCAGGAACACTGAAGCTTTCTTT
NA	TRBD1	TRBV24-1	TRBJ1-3	CATRAGGTQNTIYF	TGTGCCACCAGGGCAGGGGGTACACAAAACACCATATATTTT